This T cell receptor (beta chain) comes out of a study of Ad26.COV2.S vaccination and SARS-CoV-2 variants. Turning to the study itself: Ad26.COV2.S was injected intramuscularly once or twice, 56 days apart.

The CDR3 totals 15 residues. CDR1 is WSHSY, CDR2 SAAADI, per germline. Trimming at V came to 6 bases and at J to 9 bases, leaving 14 bases not matched to a gene. Treatment here: some 20 received Ad26.COV2.S at low or high dose, single or two shots; about 5 received placebo; per-sample allocation not given. Following the first vaccine or placebo injection, samples were taken on day 63. TCRdb keeps only in-frame clones here, not all; method: immunoSEQ multiplex PCR. The sample has more than 300,000 clones, about 87% seen once. This chain uses TRBV10-2 with TRBJ1-5; 7 bases align to TRBD1. The specimen was peripheral blood, collected in a trial of Ad26.COV2.S vaccine versus placebo. The clonotype was recovered from a person aged 18 to 59 who received the Ad26.COV2.S COVID-19 vaccine or a placebo. The DNA of the CDR3 is TGCGCCAGCAGCCCAAGCAGGGGGGGAGGGTCGCCCCAGCATTTT. Translated, it gives CASSPSRGGGSPQHF.